This T cell receptor (beta chain) originates from a study of response to subunit inactivated influenza vaccine. Findings and limits, study-wide: Few additional T cells are recruited per seasonal influenza vaccination, authors suggested.

CDR3 length equals 15 residues. Germline CDR1 SGHVS, CDR2 FQNEAQ. V was cut by 0 bases and J by 7 bases, with 16 bases left in between. TCRdb re-derived calls from the RT-PCR reads in MiXCR, one entry per CDR3 protein. The sample gives under 200,000 distinct CDR3 sequences, around a tenth of which show up once; around 40% is in the top ten. This clonotype has just one count. Its target is not known. The input for sequencing was CD8+ T cells sorted from PBMCs, taken less than 30 months after vaccination. The V call is TRBV7-8, the J call TRBJ2-7; D may match TRBD1 or TRBD2 (5 bases each). The TCR sequence derives from a man aged 50 to 69 who received an inactivated influenza vaccine. The CDR3 region has the DNA TGTGCCAGCAGCTTAGCGCTAACCGGGACGGCAGAGCAGTACTTC. Encoded protein: CASSLALTGTAEQYF.